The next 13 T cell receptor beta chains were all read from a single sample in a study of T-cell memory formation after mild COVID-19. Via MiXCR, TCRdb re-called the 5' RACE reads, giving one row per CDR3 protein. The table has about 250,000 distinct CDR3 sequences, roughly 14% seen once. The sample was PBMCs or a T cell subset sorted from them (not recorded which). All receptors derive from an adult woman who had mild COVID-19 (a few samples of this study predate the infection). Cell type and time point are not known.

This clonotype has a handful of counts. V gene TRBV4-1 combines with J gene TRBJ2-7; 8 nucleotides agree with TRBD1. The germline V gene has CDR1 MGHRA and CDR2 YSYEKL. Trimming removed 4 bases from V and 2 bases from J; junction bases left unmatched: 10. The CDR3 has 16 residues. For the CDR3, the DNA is TGCGCCAGCAGCCCTTCGCCGGACAGGGTCACCTACGAGCAGTACTTC. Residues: CASSPSPDRVTYEQYF.

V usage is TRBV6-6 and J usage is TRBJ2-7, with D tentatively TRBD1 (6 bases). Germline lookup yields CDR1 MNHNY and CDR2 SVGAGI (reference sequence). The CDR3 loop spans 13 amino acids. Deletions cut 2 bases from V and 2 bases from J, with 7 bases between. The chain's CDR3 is CASSYDRTYEQYF. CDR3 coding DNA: TGTGCCAGCAGTTACGACAGGACCTACGAGCAGTACTTC.

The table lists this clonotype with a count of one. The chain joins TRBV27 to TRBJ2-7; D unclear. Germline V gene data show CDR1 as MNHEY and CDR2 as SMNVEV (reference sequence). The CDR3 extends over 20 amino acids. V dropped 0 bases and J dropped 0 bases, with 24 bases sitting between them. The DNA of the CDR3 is TGTGCCAGCAGTTTATCCCAGGTTGTCCCCCGAGCTGTAATCTCCTACGAGCAGTACTTC. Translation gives CASSLSQVVPRAVISYEQYF.

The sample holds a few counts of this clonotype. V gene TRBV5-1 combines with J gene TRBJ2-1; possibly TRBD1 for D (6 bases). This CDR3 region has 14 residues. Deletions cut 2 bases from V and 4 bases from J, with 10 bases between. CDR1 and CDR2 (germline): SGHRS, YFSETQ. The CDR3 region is CASSLGQRYNEQFF. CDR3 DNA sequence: TGCGCCAGCAGCTTAGGACAGCGTTACAATGAGCAGTTCTTC.

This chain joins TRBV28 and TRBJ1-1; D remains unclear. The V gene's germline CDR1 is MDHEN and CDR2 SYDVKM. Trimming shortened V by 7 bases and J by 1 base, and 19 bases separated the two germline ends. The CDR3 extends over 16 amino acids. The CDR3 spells CASMARTVGGNTEAFF. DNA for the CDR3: TGTGCCAGCATGGCTAGGACGGTGGGAGGGAACACTGAAGCTTTCTTT.

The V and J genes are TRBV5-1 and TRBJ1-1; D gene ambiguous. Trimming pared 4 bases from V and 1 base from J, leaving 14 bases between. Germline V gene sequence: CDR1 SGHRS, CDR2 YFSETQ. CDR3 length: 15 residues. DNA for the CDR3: TGCGCCAGCAGCCTCGAGGGAATCACGAACACTGAAGCTTTCTTT. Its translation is CASSLEGITNTEAFF.

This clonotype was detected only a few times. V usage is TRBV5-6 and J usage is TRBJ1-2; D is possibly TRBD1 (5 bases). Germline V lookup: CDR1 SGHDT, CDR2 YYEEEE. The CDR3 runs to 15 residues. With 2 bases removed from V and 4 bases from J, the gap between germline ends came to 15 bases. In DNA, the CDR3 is TGTGCCAGCAGCTTAGGAGGGGCGACCTTCTATGGCTACACCTTC. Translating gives CASSLGGATFYGYTF.

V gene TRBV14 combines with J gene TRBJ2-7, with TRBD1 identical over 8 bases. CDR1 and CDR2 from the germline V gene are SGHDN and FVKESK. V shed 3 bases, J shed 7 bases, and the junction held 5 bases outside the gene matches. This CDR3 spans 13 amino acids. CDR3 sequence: CASSHQGAGEQYF. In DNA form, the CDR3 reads TGTGCCAGCAGCCATCAGGGGGCAGGGGAGCAGTACTTC.

The CDR3 reads CSARYSSGNGELFF. The CDR3 DNA sequence: TGCAGTGCTAGATACTCAAGCGGGAACGGGGAGCTGTTTTTT. The V and J genes are TRBV20-1 and TRBJ2-2, with TRBD2 matching 7 bases. V lost 2 bases to trimming and J lost 7 bases; unmatched junction nucleotides: 7. This CDR3 is 14 amino acids long. Germline V CDR1 and CDR2: DFQATT, SNEGSKA (reference sequence).

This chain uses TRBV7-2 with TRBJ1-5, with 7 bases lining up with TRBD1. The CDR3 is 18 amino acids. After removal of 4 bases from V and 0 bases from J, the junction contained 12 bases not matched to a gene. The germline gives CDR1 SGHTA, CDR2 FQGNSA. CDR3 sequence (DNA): TGTGCCAGCAGCTCCGTGACAGGGAAGGGTGATAGCAATCAGCCCCAGCATTTT. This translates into CASSSVTGKGDSNQPQHF. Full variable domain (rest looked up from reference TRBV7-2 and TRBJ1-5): GAGVSQSPSNKVTEKGKDVELRCDPISGHTALYWYRQSLGQGLEFLIYFQGNSAPDKSGLPSDRFSAERTGGSVSTLTIQRTQQEDSAVYLCASSSVTGKGDSNQPQHFGDGTRLSIL.

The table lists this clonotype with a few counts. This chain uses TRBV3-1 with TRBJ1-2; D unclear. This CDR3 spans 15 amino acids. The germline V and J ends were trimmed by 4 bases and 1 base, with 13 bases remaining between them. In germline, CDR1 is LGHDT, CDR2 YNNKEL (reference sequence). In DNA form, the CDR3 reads TGTGCCAGCAGCCCCGTTGGGAGCCGTAACTATGGCTACACCTTC. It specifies CASSPVGSRNYGYTF.

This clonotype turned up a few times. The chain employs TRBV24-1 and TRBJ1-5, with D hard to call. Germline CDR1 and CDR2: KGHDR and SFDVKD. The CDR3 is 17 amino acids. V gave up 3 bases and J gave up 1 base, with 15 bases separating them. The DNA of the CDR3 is TGTGCCACCAGTGATCCGGTTTGGCGATTGAGCAATCAGCCCCAGCATTTT. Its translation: CATSDPVWRLSNQPQHF.

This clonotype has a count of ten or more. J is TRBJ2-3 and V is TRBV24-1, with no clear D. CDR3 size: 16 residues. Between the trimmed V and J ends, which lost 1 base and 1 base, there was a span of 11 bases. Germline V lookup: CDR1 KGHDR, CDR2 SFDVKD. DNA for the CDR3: TGTGCCACCAGTGATTTAGAGTTCGCCGGCACAGATACGCAGTATTTT. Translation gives CATSDLEFAGTDTQYF.